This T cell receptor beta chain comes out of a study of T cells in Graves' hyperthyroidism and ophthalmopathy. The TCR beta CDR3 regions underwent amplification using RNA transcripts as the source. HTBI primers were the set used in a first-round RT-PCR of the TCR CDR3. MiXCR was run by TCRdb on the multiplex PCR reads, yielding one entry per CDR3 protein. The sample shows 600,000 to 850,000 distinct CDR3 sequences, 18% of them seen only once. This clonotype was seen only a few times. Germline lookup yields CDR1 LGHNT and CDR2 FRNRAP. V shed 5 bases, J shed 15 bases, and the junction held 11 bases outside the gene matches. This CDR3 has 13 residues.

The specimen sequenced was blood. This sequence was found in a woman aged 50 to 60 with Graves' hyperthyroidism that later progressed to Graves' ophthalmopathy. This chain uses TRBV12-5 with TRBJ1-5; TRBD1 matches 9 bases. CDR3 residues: CASGPGQGVTLHF. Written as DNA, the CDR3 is TGTGCTAGTGGTCCGGGACAGGGAGTAACTTTGCATTTT.